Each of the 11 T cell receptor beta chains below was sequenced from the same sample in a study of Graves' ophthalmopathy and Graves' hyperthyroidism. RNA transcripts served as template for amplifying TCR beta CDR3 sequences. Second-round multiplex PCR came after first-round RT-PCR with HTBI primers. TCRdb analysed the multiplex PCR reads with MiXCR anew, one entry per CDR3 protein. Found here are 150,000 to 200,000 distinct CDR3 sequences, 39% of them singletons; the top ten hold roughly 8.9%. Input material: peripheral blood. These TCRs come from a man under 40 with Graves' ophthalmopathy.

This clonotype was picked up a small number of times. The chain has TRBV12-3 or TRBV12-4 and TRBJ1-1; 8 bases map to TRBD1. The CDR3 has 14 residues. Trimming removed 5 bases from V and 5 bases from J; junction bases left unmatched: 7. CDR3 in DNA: TGTGCCAGCAGTCAAACAGGGGGAGAGACTGAAGCTTTCTTT. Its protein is CASSQTGGETEAFF.

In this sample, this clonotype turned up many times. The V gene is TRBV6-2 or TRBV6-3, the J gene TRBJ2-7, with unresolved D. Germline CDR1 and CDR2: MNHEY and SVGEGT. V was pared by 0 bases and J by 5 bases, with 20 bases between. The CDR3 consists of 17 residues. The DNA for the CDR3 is TGTGCCAGCAGTTACTCCCTCATTCCACAAAGGGCCCACGAGCAGTACTTC. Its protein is CASSYSLIPQRAHEQYF.

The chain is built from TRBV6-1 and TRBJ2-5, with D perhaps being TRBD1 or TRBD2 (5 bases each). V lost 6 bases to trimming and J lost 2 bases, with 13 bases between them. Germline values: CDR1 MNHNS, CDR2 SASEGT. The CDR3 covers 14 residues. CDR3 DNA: TGTGCCAGCAGCCGCCCGGGACGACAAGAGACCCAGTACTTC. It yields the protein CASSRPGRQETQYF.

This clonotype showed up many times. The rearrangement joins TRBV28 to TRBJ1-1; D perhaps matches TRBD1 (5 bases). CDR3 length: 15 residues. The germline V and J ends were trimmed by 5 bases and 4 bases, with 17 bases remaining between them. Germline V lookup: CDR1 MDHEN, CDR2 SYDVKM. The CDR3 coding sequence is TGTGCCAGCAGTAACGGAGCAGGGTACGCCACTGAAGCTTTCTTT. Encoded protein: CASSNGAGYATEAFF.

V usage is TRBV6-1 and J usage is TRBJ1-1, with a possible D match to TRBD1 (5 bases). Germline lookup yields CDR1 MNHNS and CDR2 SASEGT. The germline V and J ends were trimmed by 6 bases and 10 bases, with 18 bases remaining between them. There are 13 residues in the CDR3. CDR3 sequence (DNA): TGTGCCAGCAGCCCCGGGGCATCCGGTGGAGCTTTCTTT. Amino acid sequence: CASSPGASGGAFF.

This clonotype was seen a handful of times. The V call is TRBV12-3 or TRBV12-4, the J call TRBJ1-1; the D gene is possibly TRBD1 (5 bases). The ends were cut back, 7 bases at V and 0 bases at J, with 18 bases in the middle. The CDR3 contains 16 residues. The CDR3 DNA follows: TGTGCCAGCAACACGATGCGGAGGGGTCTGAACACTGAAGCTTTCTTT. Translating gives CASNTMRRGLNTEAFF.

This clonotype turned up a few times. CDR3 DNA: TGTGCCAGTAGTATGCGGTCTGGGCAGTTAGCGTCACCCCTCCACTTT. Encoded protein: CASSMRSGQLASPLHF. The chain is built from TRBV19 and TRBJ1-6; no firm D call. The CDR3 is 16 amino acids. Looked up from germline, CDR1 is LNHDA and CDR2 is SQIVND (reference sequence). V shed 3 bases and J shed 10 bases, with 19 bases lying between them.

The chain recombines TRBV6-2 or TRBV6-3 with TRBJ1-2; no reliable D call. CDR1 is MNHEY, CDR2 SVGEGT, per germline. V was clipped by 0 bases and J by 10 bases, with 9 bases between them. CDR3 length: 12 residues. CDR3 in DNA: TGTGCCAGCAGTTACTCGGTTATATCCTACACCTTC. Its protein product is CASSYSVISYTF.

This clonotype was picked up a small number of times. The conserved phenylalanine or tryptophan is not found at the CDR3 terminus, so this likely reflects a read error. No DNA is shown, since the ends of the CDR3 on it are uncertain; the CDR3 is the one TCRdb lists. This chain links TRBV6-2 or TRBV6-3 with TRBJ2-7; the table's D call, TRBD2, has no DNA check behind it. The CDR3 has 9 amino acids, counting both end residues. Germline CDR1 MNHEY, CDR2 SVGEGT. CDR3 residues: CASSPGLAG.

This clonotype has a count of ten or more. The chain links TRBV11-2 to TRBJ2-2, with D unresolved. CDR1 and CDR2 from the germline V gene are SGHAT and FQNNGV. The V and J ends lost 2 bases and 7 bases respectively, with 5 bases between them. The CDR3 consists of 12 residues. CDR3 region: CASSLLVGELFF. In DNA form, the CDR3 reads TGTGCCAGCAGCTTACTTGTCGGGGAGCTGTTTTTT.

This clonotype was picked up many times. In DNA form, the CDR3 reads TGTGCCAGCAGCCAGACAGGGGAAGCCTACGAGCAGTACTTC. This codes for CASSQTGEAYEQYF. The chain has TRBV12-3 or TRBV12-4 and TRBJ2-7, with 8 positions matching TRBD1. The CDR3 covers 14 residues. The V and J ends lost 6 bases and 2 bases, in that order; junction bases with no gene match: 6.